This paragraph covers one T cell receptor (beta chain) sequence. What it binds is not known. The data were taken from a study of shared clonotypes between healthy human individuals. Findings of the study overall: Clonotype sharing across donors was expected to vary with sequencing depth.

Germline values: CDR1 SGHVS, CDR2 FNYEAQ. The CDR3 has 15 residues. Between the trimmed V and J ends, which lost 0 bases and 5 bases, there was a span of 10 bases. The repertoire was sequenced with immunoSEQ multiplex PCR; TCRdb's copy has only in-frame clones and lacks some. The sample has roughly 2.2 million clones, more than 85% seen once. The specimen was naive CD4+ T cells from PBMCs. The sample's subset: CD45RA+ positively selected. This clonotype was sampled from a young man in good health. Some clones in this sample may be carry-over from other donors' samples. This rearrangement joins TRBV7-6 to TRBJ1-4; D remains ambiguous. CDR3 DNA: TGTGCCAGCAGCTTAGCACCGGCGGGCAATGAAAAACTGTTTTTT. Translating it yields CASSLAPAGNEKLFF.